This entry lists 11 T cell receptor beta chains sequenced from one sample in a study of T cell repertoires in cytomegalovirus infection. TCRdb ran MiXCR on the reads and lists one entry per CDR3 protein. The sample yields 600,000 to 700,000 distinct CDR3 sequences, approximately 33% seen once. These TCRs are of unknown antigen specificity. Sequenced here: cultured PBMCs, sampled from culture after CMV antigen stimulation. The receptors stem from a human donor in good health (CMV status not recorded). Some clones in this sample may be carry-over from other donors' samples.

This clonotype has a handful of counts. The genes are TRBV20-1 and TRBJ1-1; 11 nucleotides align to TRBD1. Trimming took 5 bases from V and 2 from J; bases not matched to a gene: 7. CDR1 and CDR2 from the germline V gene are DFQATT and SNEGSKA (reference sequence). This CDR3 spans 15 amino acids. In nucleotides, the CDR3 is TGCAGTGCTCCTTGGACAGGGGGCGGTAACACTGAAGCTTTCTTT. Protein product: CSAPWTGGGNTEAFF.

CDR3 DNA sequence: TGTGCCAGCAGTGTCGAATGGGGGGTTTACAATGAGCAGTTCTTC. Amino acids: CASSVEWGVYNEQFF. This chain uses TRBV25-1 with TRBJ2-1; tentatively, D is TRBD2 (6 bases). V lost 4 bases and J 4 bases, leaving 14 bases between the germline ends. The V gene's germline CDR1 is MGHDK and CDR2 SYGVNS. This CDR3 spans 15 amino acids.

The J gene is TRBJ1-3, the V gene TRBV2; the D gene is possibly TRBD1 (5 bases). V dropped 4 bases and J dropped 1 base, with 11 bases sitting between them. Germline V gene sequence: CDR1 SNHLY, CDR2 FYNNEI. This CDR3 spans 15 amino acids. The CDR3 region has the DNA TGTGCCAGCAGTGGGACAATTCAGTCTGGAAACACCATATATTTT. Translated: CASSGTIQSGNTIYF.

The V and J genes are TRBV15 and TRBJ2-1; D gene ambiguous. There are 11 residues in the CDR3. Germline CDR1 LNHNV, CDR2 YYDKDF (reference sequence). V shed 6 bases and J shed 5 bases, with 5 bases lying between them. The CDR3 region has the DNA TGTGCCACCAGTTGGGACAATGAGCAGTTCTTC. Translating it yields CATSWDNEQFF.

The gene calls are TRBV4-1 and TRBJ2-7; 7 bases are shared with TRBD1. V lost 6 bases to trimming and J lost 3 bases; unmatched junction nucleotides: 8. The CDR3 is 14 amino acids. Per germline, CDR1 MGHRA and CDR2 YSYEKL. The CDR3 nucleotides are TGCGCCAGCAGTCGCCCGGGACAGATCTACGAGCAGTACTTC. Protein product: CASSRPGQIYEQYF.

The chain uses TRBV7-2 and TRBJ2-1, with 7 bases lining up with TRBD2. The CDR3 covers 16 residues. Per the germline V gene, CDR1 is SGHTA and CDR2 is FQGNSA. Trimming removed 3 bases from V and 10 bases from J; junction bases left unmatched: 15. The CDR3 here is CASSLTRGGSLGEQFF. In DNA form, the CDR3 reads TGTGCCAGCAGCTTGACCCGCGGGGGTTCTCTCGGGGAGCAGTTCTTC.

This clonotype has just a few counts. V is TRBV2 and J is TRBJ2-7; TRBD2 might be the D (5 bases). The CDR3 totals 11 residues. From germline, CDR1 is SNHLY and CDR2 FYNNEI. With 8 bases removed from V and 6 bases from J, the gap between germline ends came to 11 bases. CDR3 in amino acids: CASSRRLEQYF. CDR3 bases: TGTGCCAGCTCACGGAGGCTCGAGCAGTACTTC.

This chain uses TRBV7-9 with TRBJ2-3, with TRBD2 matching over 10 bases. The CDR3 contains 16 residues. Per germline, CDR1 SEHNR and CDR2 FQNEAQ (reference sequence). V shed 6 bases and J 0 bases; nucleotides not matched to a gene: 6. The CDR3 sequence is CASRPLAGDSTDTQYF. The CDR3 DNA is TGTGCCAGCAGACCTCTAGCGGGGGATAGCACAGATACGCAGTATTTT.

This clonotype has a count of ten or more. The V gene is TRBV7-2, the J gene TRBJ1-4; 8 nucleotides line up with TRBD1. This CDR3 comprises 16 residues. CDR1 SGHTA and CDR2 FQGNSA come from the germline V gene. Trimming at V came to 4 bases and at J to 2 bases, leaving 6 bases not matched to a gene. The CDR3 spells CASSSQGAGTNEKLFF. The CDR3 bases are TGTGCCAGCAGCTCCCAGGGGGCGGGCACTAATGAAAAACTGTTTTTT.

This clonotype was seen only a few times. The V call is TRBV7-9, the J call TRBJ1-2; D not certain. Trimming pared 3 bases from V and 0 bases from J, leaving 11 bases between. CDR1 SEHNR and CDR2 FQNEAQ come from the germline V gene (reference sequence). This CDR3 is built from 15 residues. The CDR3 DNA follows: TGTGCCAGCAGCTTGTGGACGGAAGCTAACTATGGCTACACCTTC. This gives the protein CASSLWTEANYGYTF.

V gene TRBV28 combines with J gene TRBJ2-3; TRBD1 might be the D (6 bases). The germline V gene encodes CDR1 MDHEN and CDR2 SYDVKM. This CDR3 has 17 residues. The V and J ends lost 2 bases and 6 bases respectively, with 21 bases between them. CDR3 coding DNA: TGTGCCAGCAGTTTAGTGACAGGTAACACGGATGCGGATACGCAGTATTTT. Protein product: CASSLVTGNTDADTQYF.